One sample yielded the 30 T cell receptor beta chains listed below, sequenced in a study of beta chain features in type 1 diabetes. The isolated RNA, all of it, was reverse transcribed, so expressed TCRB transcripts were what got sequenced. Method: immunoSEQ multiplex PCR; TCRdb's copy keeps in-frame clones and lacks some. The top ten hold approximately 0.087% of the sample, which has over 500,000 clones, 15% to 19% seen once. Sequencing was done on a sample of naive CD4+ T cells from blood. These receptors came from a man aged 18 to 29 in good health.

The CDR3 sequence: CASSGQTALNTEAFF. CDR3 DNA sequence: TGTGCCAGCAGCGGACAGACAGCCTTGAACACTGAAGCTTTCTTT. V gene TRBV7-9 combines with J gene TRBJ1-1; possibly TRBD1 for D (6 bases). The germline gives CDR1 SEHNR, CDR2 FQNEAQ (reference sequence). V was cut by 5 bases and J by 0 bases, with 13 bases left in between. CDR3 length: 15 residues.

This chain connects TRBV6-6 to TRBJ1-2, with D unclear. Germline CDR1 reads MNHNY; CDR2 reads SVGAGI (reference sequence). Trimming took off 6 bases at V and 0 bases at J, with 8 bases between the two ends. This CDR3 comprises 13 residues. The CDR3 nucleotides read TGTGCCAGCAGCCTCGGTACTAACTATGGCTACACCTTC. It yields the protein CASSLGTNYGYTF.

V usage is TRBV13 and J usage is TRBJ1-1; D gene unclear. V was pared by 5 bases and J by 6 bases, with 22 bases between. The CDR3 has 16 amino acids. Germline values: CDR1 PRHDT, CDR2 FYEKMQ (reference sequence). CDR3 in amino acids: CASSHRSVGRGAEAFF. The CDR3 DNA reads TGTGCCAGCAGCCATAGGTCTGTGGGGAGAGGCGCTGAAGCTTTCTTT.

The chain uses TRBV7-9 and TRBJ2-7; D may match TRBD1 or TRBD2 (6 bases each). The CDR3 loop spans 14 amino acids. Deletions cut 4 bases from V and 4 bases from J, with 14 bases between. CDR1 SEHNR and CDR2 FQNEAQ come from the germline V gene (reference sequence). As DNA, the CDR3 is TGTGCCAGCAGCTCACAGGGAGGACAGTACGAGCAGTACTTC. It translates to CASSSQGGQYEQYF. The full variable domain, rest sourced from reference TRBV7-9 and TRBJ2-7, is DTGVSQNPRHKITKRGQNVTFRCDPISEHNRLYWYRQTLGQGPEFLTYFQNEAQLEKSRLLSDRFSAERPKGSFSTLEIQRTEQGDSAMYLCASSSQGGQYEQYFGPGTRLTVT.

This clone was seen ten or more times. The chain has TRBV2 and TRBJ1-2, with no clear D. Trimming took 5 bases from V and 8 from J, leaving 15 bases between them. From germline, CDR1 is SNHLY and CDR2 FYNNEI. The CDR3 spans 13 residues. The CDR3 DNA reads as TGTGCCAGCAGTTCGCAGACGGGCAGGGGCTACACCTTC. Its protein is CASSSQTGRGYTF.

The chain couples TRBV7-2 to TRBJ1-1; D is unclear. Trimming removed 7 bases from V and 0 bases from J, with 9 bases in between. This CDR3 is 13 amino acids long. Looked up from germline, CDR1 is SGHTA and CDR2 is FQGNSA. For the CDR3, the DNA is TGTGCCAGCAACCCACGGATGAACACTGAAGCTTTCTTT. Encoded protein: CASNPRMNTEAFF.

This chain links TRBV6-5 with TRBJ1-1; 9 positions agree with TRBD1. The V gene's germline CDR1 is MNHEY and CDR2 SVGAGI. This CDR3 region has 14 residues. After removal of 5 bases from V and 1 base from J, the junction contained 2 bases not matched to a gene. The DNA for the CDR3 is TGTGCCAGCAGTGGGGGACAGGGGAACACTGAAGCTTTCTTT. Amino acids: CASSGGQGNTEAFF.

Comment on this clone: The germline gene is not matched at one end of the junction; a read error may be the cause. The gene calls are TRBV7-7 and TRBJ2-5; D may be TRBD2 (7 bases). Germline assignment: CDR1 SSHAT and CDR2 FNYEAQ (reference sequence). This CDR3 region has 16 residues. CDR3 in amino acids: CASSLVRGGPQETQYF. DNA of the CDR3: TGTGCTAGCAGCTTAGTCCGCGGGGGCCCTCAAGAGACCCAGTACTTC. Full variable domain (missing parts from reference TRBV7-7 and TRBJ2-5): GAGVSQSPRYKVTKRGQDVTLRCDPISSHATLYWYQQALGQGPEFLTYFNYEAQPDKSGLPSDRFSAERPEGSISTLTIQRTEQRDSAMYRCASSLVRGGPQETQYFGPGTRLLVL.

This clone was counted only a few times. The V gene is TRBV4-1, the J gene TRBJ2-4; TRBD1 is a possible D gene (6 bases). Trimming shortened V by 2 bases and J by 1 base, and 15 bases separated the two germline ends. Germline V CDR1 and CDR2: MGHRA, YSYEKL. This CDR3 spans 17 amino acids. The chain's CDR3 is CASSQPRTVSAKNIQYF. The CDR3 DNA is TGCGCCAGCAGCCAACCTCGGACAGTTTCGGCCAAAAACATTCAGTACTTC.

This clone was seen more than once but under ten times. This chain uses TRBV28 with TRBJ2-1; maybe TRBD2 (5 bases). Trimming shortened V by 5 bases and J by 0 bases, and 11 bases separated the two germline ends. Germline CDR1 is MDHEN and CDR2 is SYDVKM. This CDR3 is 15 amino acids long. The CDR3 nucleotides are TGTGCCAGCAGTCTACAAGGGAGCTCCTACAATGAGCAGTTCTTC. It specifies CASSLQGSSYNEQFF.

A few counts support this clone. This sequence joins TRBV30 and TRBJ1-1; 12 bases map to TRBD1. The germline V gene encodes CDR1 GTSNPN and CDR2 SVGIG (reference sequence). This CDR3 contains 18 residues. The V gene end was trimmed by 2 bases and the J gene end by 10 bases; junction bases not matched to a gene: 20. The DNA for the CDR3 is TGTGCCTGGAGTCCACCGGGACAGGGGGCTACCCGCCGGTCTGCAGCTTTCTTT. It is translated as CAWSPPGQGATRRSAAFF.

The J gene is TRBJ2-3, the V gene TRBV4-1, with D unresolved. Trimming shortened V by 4 bases and J by 2 bases, and 13 bases separated the two germline ends. The germline CDR1 and CDR2 sequences are MGHRA and YSYEKL. The CDR3 loop spans 15 amino acids. As DNA, the CDR3 is TGCGCCAGCAGCCCAAGGACCGCATTCACAGATACGCAGTATTTT. It encodes CASSPRTAFTDTQYF.

This clone occurred a few times. V usage is TRBV9 and J usage is TRBJ1-5; a possible D gene is TRBD1 (5 bases). V lost 4 bases and J 6 bases, leaving 8 bases between the germline ends. The CDR3 spans 12 residues. Germline V lookup: CDR1 SGDLS, CDR2 YYNGEE. Here the CDR3 DNA reads TGTGCCAGCAGCCAGGGCTCTCAGCCCCAGCATTTT. It translates to CASSQGSQPQHF.

This clone has just a few counts. Here the CDR3 DNA reads TGTGCCAGCAGCTTAGAATTTGGACGCGCCCAGCCCCAGCATTTT. Its translation is CASSLEFGRAQPQHF. V gene TRBV7-2 combines with J gene TRBJ1-5; D not resolved. The germline CDR1 and CDR2 sequences are SGHTA and FQGNSA. The CDR3 consists of 15 residues. V was shortened by 1 base and J by 7 bases, with 14 bases between the two germline ends.

This rearrangement joins TRBV27 to TRBJ2-6, with D possibly TRBD1 on 5 matching bases. CDR3 length equals 19 residues. The germline gives CDR1 MNHEY, CDR2 SMNVEV (reference sequence). Trimming removed 2 bases from V and 2 bases from J, with 19 bases in between. The CDR3 protein is CASSLVVGRVSPGANVLTF. The CDR3 DNA reads as TGTGCCAGCAGTTTAGTTGTAGGCAGGGTTTCGCCTGGGGCCAACGTCCTGACTTTC.

CDR3 loop: CASRAGTGGLQPQHF. In DNA form, the CDR3 reads TGTGCCAGCAGGGCGGGGACAGGGGGTCTTCAGCCCCAGCATTTT. The chain recombines TRBV2 with TRBJ1-5; 11 bases are shared with TRBD1. After removal of 6 bases from V and 6 bases from J, the junction contained 7 bases not matched to a gene. This CDR3 is built from 15 residues. In germline, CDR1 is SNHLY, CDR2 FYNNEI.

This clone has just a few counts. The genes are TRBV28 and TRBJ1-2, with 10 bases that match TRBD1. Germline V gene lookup returns CDR1 MDHEN and CDR2 SYDVKM. This CDR3 contains 17 residues. The J segment lost 8 bases and the V segment lost 3 bases, leaving 15 bases of the junction unmatched. The chain's CDR3 is CASSLRGPGTGAVGYTF. DNA for the CDR3: TGTGCCAGCAGTTTGCGAGGTCCCGGGACAGGGGCGGTAGGCTACACCTTC.

This clone was observed a handful of times. This chain connects TRBV9 to TRBJ2-5; D perhaps matches TRBD1 (6 bases). In germline, CDR1 is SGDLS, CDR2 YYNGEE. V shed 3 bases and J shed 5 bases, with 8 bases lying between them. CDR3 length: 12 amino acids. CDR3 sequence: CASSERGETQYF. The CDR3 coding sequence is TGTGCCAGCAGCGAGAGGGGGGAGACCCAGTACTTC. The full variable domain, with the rest looked up from reference TRBV9 and TRBJ2-5, is DSGVTQTPKHLITATGQRVTLRCSPRSGDLSVYWYQQSLDQGLQFLIQYYNGEERAKGNILERFSAQQFPDLHSELNLSSLELGDSALYFCASSERGETQYFGPGTRLLVL.

V and J are TRBV4-2 and TRBJ2-1; 12 nucleotides agree with TRBD2. Trimming at V came to 0 bases and at J to 7 bases, leaving 19 bases not matched to a gene. Germline V gene lookup returns CDR1 LGHNA and CDR2 YNFKEQ. This CDR3 contains 21 residues. The CDR3 coding sequence is TGTGCCAGCAGCCAAGATCCTAGCGGGAGGGCTACCCACCCACGTAGGAATGAGCAGTTCTTC. This codes for CASSQDPSGRATHPRRNEQFF.

This chain uses TRBV15 with TRBJ1-2, with D perhaps TRBD1 (5 bases). The CDR3 runs to 13 residues. From germline, CDR1 is LNHNV and CDR2 YYDKDF (reference sequence). V was trimmed by 6 bases and J by 8 bases, leaving 16 bases between them. CDR3 protein: CATRVQGRSGYTF. The CDR3 coding sequence is TGTGCCACCAGGGTCCAGGGACGTTCAGGCTACACCTTC.

This clone was counted only a few times. This chain joins TRBV25-1 and TRBJ2-7; maybe TRBD2 (6 bases). V was shortened by 4 bases and J by 4 bases, with 17 bases between the two germline ends. The germline V gene encodes CDR1 MGHDK and CDR2 SYGVNS. The CDR3 consists of 15 residues. CDR3 sequence (DNA): TGTGCCAGCAGTGCAGCCCGGGCCGGGGGTTACGAGCAGTACTTC. Its translation: CASSAARAGGYEQYF.

The sample holds a few counts of this clone. This chain links TRBV11-2 with TRBJ2-2, with 10 bases identical to TRBD2. This CDR3 is built from 17 residues. CDR1 is SGHAT, CDR2 FQNNGV, per germline. V trimming: 0 bases; J trimming: 5 bases; junction bases outside the gene matches: 6. This CDR3 is CASSLDPGLARTGELFF. The CDR3 DNA follows: TGTGCCAGCAGCTTAGATCCGGGACTAGCGCGGACCGGGGAGCTGTTTTTT.

This clone was detected a few times. The chain links TRBV27 to TRBJ2-1, with 7 bases fitting TRBD2. Trimming at V came to 7 bases and at J to 9 bases, leaving 18 bases not matched to a gene. Germline loops: CDR1 MNHEY, CDR2 SMNVEV (reference sequence). The CDR3 is 16 amino acids. CDR3 sequence reads: CASTQSRDYLASEQFF. CDR3 sequence (DNA): TGTGCCAGCACCCAGTCCCGGGACTACCTTGCGAGTGAGCAGTTCTTC.

CDR3 protein: CASSIGSGGATDTQYF. CDR3 DNA: TGTGCCAGCAGCATAGGGTCAGGGGGAGCAACAGATACGCAGTATTTT. The chain joins TRBV7-9 to TRBJ2-3, with TRBD1 matching 7 bases. This CDR3 has 16 amino acids. With 5 bases clipped from V and 3 bases from J, the junction kept 11 bases outside the gene matches. The germline gives CDR1 SEHNR, CDR2 FQNEAQ (reference sequence).

This clone was seen repeatedly, ten times or more. The rearrangement joins TRBV4-3 to TRBJ2-4; TRBD1 matches at 8 bases. CDR1 is LGHNA, CDR2 YSLEER, per germline. The junction had 6 bases not matched to a gene; V was cut back by 4 bases and J by 1 base. CDR3 length: 16 amino acids. The CDR3, as DNA: TGCGCCAGCAGCCTAGACTGGGACAGGGCCAAAAACATTCAGTACTTC. This translates into CASSLDWDRAKNIQYF.

The chain uses TRBV15 and TRBJ1-5; D might be TRBD1 (6 bases). Germline assignment: CDR1 LNHNV and CDR2 YYDKDF (reference sequence). The CDR3 loop spans 15 amino acids. V was cut by 1 base and J by 6 bases, with 13 bases left in between. The CDR3 DNA is TGTGCCACCAGCAGAGTTTCCGGGGGCTTTCAGCCCCAGCATTTT. This sequence encodes CATSRVSGGFQPQHF.

V usage is TRBV19 and J usage is TRBJ2-2; D is undetermined. The length of the CDR3 is 13 residues. The germline gives CDR1 LNHDA, CDR2 SQIVND (reference sequence). Trimming left V 1 base short and J 6 bases short, with 6 bases between. CDR3 nucleotides: TGTGCCAGTAGTATAGGGGATGCCGGGGAGCTGTTTTTT. Translated: CASSIGDAGELFF.

The CDR3, as DNA: TGTGCCAGCAGCCGGACAGGGGGGGAAGAGACCCAGTACTTC. Amino acid sequence: CASSRTGGEETQYF. The chain uses TRBV7-2 and TRBJ2-5; 10 bases are a match to TRBD1. Trimming cost V 5 bases and J 3 bases; bases outside gene matches: 3. Germline CDR1 and CDR2: SGHTA and FQGNSA. The CDR3 has 14 amino acids.

This clone was counted a few times. The chain is built from TRBV11-2 and TRBJ2-1; D is uncertain. The CDR3 is 14 residues long. Trimming removed 0 bases from V and 12 bases from J, with 15 bases in between. Germline values: CDR1 SGHAT, CDR2 FQNNGV. The CDR3 here is CASSLDLMRWAQFF. CDR3 sequence (DNA): TGTGCCAGCAGCTTAGATCTAATGAGGTGGGCGCAGTTCTTC.

The chain is built from TRBV7-3 and TRBJ1-4, with D uncertain. Germline CDR1 and CDR2: SGHTA and FQGTGA. Trimming left V 5 bases short and J 3 bases short, with 7 bases between. This CDR3 contains 13 residues. CDR3 region: CASSRRANEKLFF. In DNA, the CDR3 is TGTGCCAGCAGCCGACGAGCTAATGAAAAACTGTTTTTT.